The 9 T cell receptor beta chains below were found in one sample sequenced in a study of shared clonotypes between healthy human individuals. Data came from immunoSEQ multiplex PCR; TCRdb stores just in-frame clones and leaves some out. The data contain about 2.4 million clones, approximately 94% of them singletons. What was sequenced was naive CD4+ T cells from PBMCs. Subset indicated: CD45RA+ positively selected. All receptors derive from a man between 18 and 29 years old in good health. Some clones in this sample may be carry-over from other donors' samples.

The chain has TRBV14 and TRBJ2-7; 7 bases line up with TRBD2. CDR3 size: 17 residues. V shed 3 bases and J 2 bases; nucleotides not matched to a gene: 13. The germline V gene has CDR1 SGHDN and CDR2 FVKESK. The CDR3 sequence is CASSQRESYSLTYEQYF. CDR3 DNA: TGTGCCAGCAGCCAGCGGGAGAGCTATTCGTTAACCTACGAGCAGTACTTC.

V gene TRBV27 combines with J gene TRBJ1-5, with 8 nucleotides matching TRBD1. The CDR3 contains 14 residues. Germline trimming cut 8 bases from V and 7 bases from J; bases unmatched to any gene: 10. CDR1 and CDR2 from the germline V gene are MNHEY and SMNVEV (reference sequence). In nucleotides, the CDR3 is TGTGCCAGCGGCATCAGGGGGCGGGAACAGCCCCAGCATTTT. Protein product: CASGIRGREQPQHF.

This chain links TRBV29-1 with TRBJ1-1; D ambiguous. Per the germline V gene, CDR1 is SQVTM and CDR2 is ANQGSEA. This CDR3 spans 12 amino acids. V shed 7 bases and J shed 0 bases, with 9 bases lying between them. The CDR3 bases are TGCAGCGCCTCGTTCCTGAACACTGAAGCTTTCTTT. Protein: CSASFLNTEAFF.

This rearrangement joins TRBV6-4 to TRBJ2-7; tentative D call: TRBD2 (6 bases). The V gene's germline CDR1 is MRHNA and CDR2 SNTAGT. There are 14 residues in the CDR3. The ends were cut back, 4 bases at V and 3 bases at J, with 13 bases in the middle. The CDR3 loop is CASSGLAAGYEQYF. The CDR3 nucleotides are TGTGCCAGCAGTGGTTTAGCGGCTGGCTACGAGCAGTACTTC.

The chain carries TRBV29-1 and TRBJ1-2; possibly TRBD1 for D (6 bases). The CDR3 totals 15 residues. Germline CDR1 and CDR2: SQVTM and ANQGSEA. Trimming stripped 0 bases from V and 4 bases from J, with 15 bases between. CDR3 sequence (DNA): TGCAGCGTTGAAGAGGGCAGGGGCTATTCCTATGGCTACACCTTC. It yields the protein CSVEEGRGYSYGYTF.

There are a few counts of this clone. The V gene is TRBV2, the J gene TRBJ1-1; D gene unclear. Per germline, CDR1 SNHLY and CDR2 FYNNEI. The V end was cut by 7 bases, the J end by 1 base, with 10 bases between. The CDR3 contains 13 residues. CDR3 sequence reads: CASIEETNTEAFF. Here the CDR3 DNA reads TGTGCCAGCATCGAGGAGACGAACACTGAAGCTTTCTTT.

This chain connects TRBV12-5 to TRBJ2-2; 10 bases line up with TRBD2. This CDR3 contains 17 residues. Germline CDR1 and CDR2: LGHNT and FRNRAP. Germline trimming cut 1 base from V and 1 base from J; bases unmatched to any gene: 3. As DNA, the CDR3 is TGTGCTAGTGGTTTGGGGAGGACTAGCGGGAACACCGGGGAGCTGTTTTTT. It is translated as CASGLGRTSGNTGELFF.

This clone occurred once. The chain carries TRBV27 and TRBJ2-3; D may be TRBD1 or TRBD2 (5 bases each). CDR3 length equals 13 residues. Germline V gene sequence: CDR1 MNHEY, CDR2 SMNVEV (reference sequence). The V gene lost 7 bases and the J gene lost 4 bases, with 12 bases spanning the gap. CDR3 protein: CASTRGAPDTQYF. The CDR3 DNA reads TGTGCCAGCACAAGGGGAGCCCCAGATACGCAGTATTTT.

The chain uses TRBV30 and TRBJ1-4; the D is unclear. With 0 bases removed from V and 8 bases from J, the gap between germline ends came to 13 bases. The CDR3 loop spans 14 amino acids. CDR1 is GTSNPN, CDR2 SVGIG, per germline (reference sequence). The CDR3 coding sequence is TGTGCCTGGAGTGTAACCATAGAAGTCGAAAAACTGTTTTTT. Residues: CAWSVTIEVEKLFF.